The 5 T cell receptor beta chains presented below share a single source sample, sequenced in a study of blood T cell repertoires in COVID-19. The table came from immunoSEQ multiplex PCR; TCRdb's copy has only in-frame clones and leaves some out. This table has 210,000 or so clones, about 90% appearing once. Sequencing used peripheral blood. These TCRs come from a man aged 25 to 45 with acute or convalescent COVID-19.

The chain recombines TRBV5-1 with TRBJ2-7; tentatively, D is TRBD2 (6 bases). V gave up 5 bases and J gave up 6 bases, with 12 bases separating them. The CDR3 spans 12 residues. The germline gives CDR1 SGHRS, CDR2 YFSETQ. The DNA of the CDR3 is TGCGCCAGCAGGGGTGGGGGACTCGAGCAGTACTTC. Its protein product is CASRGGGLEQYF.

This clone showed up just once. The chain's CDR3 is CASSPTSGAGEKLFF. The CDR3 nucleotides are TGTGCCAGCAGCCCTACCTCGGGCGCGGGTGAAAAACTGTTTTTT. This chain connects TRBV7-2 to TRBJ1-4; D gene uncertain. Trimming shortened V by 5 bases and J by 7 bases, and 17 bases separated the two germline ends. Germline CDR1 SGHTA, CDR2 FQGNSA. This CDR3 has 15 residues.

The genes are TRBV11-3 and TRBJ1-4, with D possibly matching TRBD1 (6 bases). The CDR3 covers 16 residues. CDR1 SGHNT and CDR2 YENEEA come from the germline V gene. Trimming left V 4 bases short and J 6 bases short, with 18 bases between. CDR3 sequence reads: CASSSPPQGRHEKLFF. Written as DNA, the CDR3 is TGTGCCAGCAGCTCTCCCCCACAGGGACGGCATGAAAAACTGTTTTTT.

The J gene is TRBJ2-5, the V gene TRBV18; TRBD1 might be the D (6 bases). Trimming left V 6 bases short and J 1 base short, with 9 bases between. The CDR3 has 13 residues. Germline V gives CDR1 KGHSH, CDR2 LQKENI. This CDR3 is CASSQGTQETQYF. The CDR3 DNA is TGTGCCAGCTCCCAGGGGACCCAAGAGACCCAGTACTTC.

The chain combines TRBV2 with TRBJ2-7, with D unclear. Trimming removed 3 bases from V and 1 base from J, with 10 bases in between. Per the germline V gene, CDR1 is SNHLY and CDR2 is FYNNEI. This CDR3 is built from 14 residues. The CDR3 nucleotides are TGTGCCAGCAGTGATTCGAGACAATCCTACGAGCAGTACTTC. Encoded protein: CASSDSRQSYEQYF.